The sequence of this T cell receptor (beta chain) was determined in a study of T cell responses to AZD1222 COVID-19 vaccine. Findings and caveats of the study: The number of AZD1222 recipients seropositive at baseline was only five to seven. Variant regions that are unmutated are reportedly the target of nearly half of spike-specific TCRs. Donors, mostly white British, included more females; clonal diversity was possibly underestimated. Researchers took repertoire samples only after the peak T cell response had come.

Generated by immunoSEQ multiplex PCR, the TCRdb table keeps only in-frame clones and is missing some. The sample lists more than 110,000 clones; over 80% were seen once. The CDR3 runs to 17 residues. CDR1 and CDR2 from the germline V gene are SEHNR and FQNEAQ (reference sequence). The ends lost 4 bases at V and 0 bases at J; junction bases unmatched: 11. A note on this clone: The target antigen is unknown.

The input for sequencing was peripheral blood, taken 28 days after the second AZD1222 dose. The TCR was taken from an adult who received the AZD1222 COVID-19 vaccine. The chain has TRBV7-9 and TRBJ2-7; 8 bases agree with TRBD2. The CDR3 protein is CASSSTVDSGNSYEQYF. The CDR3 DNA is TGTGCCAGCAGCTCTACGGTTGATAGCGGGAACTCCTACGAGCAGTACTTC.